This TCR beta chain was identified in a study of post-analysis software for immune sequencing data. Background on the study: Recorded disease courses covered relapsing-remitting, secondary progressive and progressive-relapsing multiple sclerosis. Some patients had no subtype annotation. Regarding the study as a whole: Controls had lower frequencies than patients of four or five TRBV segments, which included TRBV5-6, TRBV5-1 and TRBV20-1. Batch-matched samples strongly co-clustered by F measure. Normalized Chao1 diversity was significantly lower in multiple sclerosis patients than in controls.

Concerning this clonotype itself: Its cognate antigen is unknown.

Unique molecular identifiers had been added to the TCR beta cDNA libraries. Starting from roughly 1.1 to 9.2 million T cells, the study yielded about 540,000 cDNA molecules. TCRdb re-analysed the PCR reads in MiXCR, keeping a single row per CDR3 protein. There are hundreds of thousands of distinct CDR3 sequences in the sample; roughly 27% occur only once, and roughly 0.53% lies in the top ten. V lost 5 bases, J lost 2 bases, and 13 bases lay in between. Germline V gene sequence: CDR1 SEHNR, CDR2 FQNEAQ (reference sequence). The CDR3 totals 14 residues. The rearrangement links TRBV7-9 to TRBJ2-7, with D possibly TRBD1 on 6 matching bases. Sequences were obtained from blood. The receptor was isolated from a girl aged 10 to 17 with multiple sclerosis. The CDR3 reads CASSRTQGPYEQYF. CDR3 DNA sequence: TGTGCCAGCAGCCGAACACAGGGCCCCTACGAGCAGTACTTC.